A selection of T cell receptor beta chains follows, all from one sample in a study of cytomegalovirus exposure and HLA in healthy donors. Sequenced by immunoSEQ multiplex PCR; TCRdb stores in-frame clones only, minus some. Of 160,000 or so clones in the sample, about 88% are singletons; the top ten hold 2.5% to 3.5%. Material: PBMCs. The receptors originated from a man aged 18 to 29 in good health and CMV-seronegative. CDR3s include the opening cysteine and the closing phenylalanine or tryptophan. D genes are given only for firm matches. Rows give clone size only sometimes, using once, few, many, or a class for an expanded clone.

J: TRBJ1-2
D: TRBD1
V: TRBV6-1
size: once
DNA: TGTGCCAGCAGGGGACAGTCTAACTATGGCTACACCTTC
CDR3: CASRGQSNYGYTF

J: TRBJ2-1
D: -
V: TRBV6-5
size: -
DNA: TGTGCCAGCAGTTACGGCAGCGGAGGTTCCTACAATGAGCAGTTCTTC
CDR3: CASSYGSGGSYNEQFF

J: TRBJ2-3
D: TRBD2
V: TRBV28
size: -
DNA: TGTGCCAGCAGTTTTTTCCTAGCGGGAAGAACAGATACGCAGTATTTT
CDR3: CASSFFLAGRTDTQYF

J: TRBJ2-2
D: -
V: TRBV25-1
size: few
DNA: TGTGCCAGCAGTACAGGGTTTAGCACCGGGGAGCTGTTTTTT
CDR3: CASSTGFSTGELFF

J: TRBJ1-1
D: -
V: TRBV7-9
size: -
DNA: TGTGCCAGCAGCTGGGGAGGGGACACTGAAGCTTTCTTT
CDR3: CASSWGGDTEAFF

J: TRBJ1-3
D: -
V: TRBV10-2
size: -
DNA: TGCGCCAGCAGTGAGTCGACCGCTAGCTCTGGAAACACCATATATTTT
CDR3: CASSESTASSGNTIYF

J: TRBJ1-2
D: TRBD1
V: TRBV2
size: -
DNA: TGTGCCAGCAGTGACAGGGGGCTGTATGGCTACACCTTC
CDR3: CASSDRGLYGYTF

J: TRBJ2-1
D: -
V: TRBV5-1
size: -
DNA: TGCGCCAGCAGCTTTGGGGGCACGTCTCTTGAGCAGTTCTTC
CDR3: CASSFGGTSLEQFF

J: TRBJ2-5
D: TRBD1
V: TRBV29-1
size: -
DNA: TGCAGCGTAACGACAGGGGGATTTGAGACCCAGTACTTC
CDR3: CSVTTGGFETQYF

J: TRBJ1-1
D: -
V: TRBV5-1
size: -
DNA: TGCGCCAGCAGCTTGGGACAGGCGAACACTGAAGCTTTCTTT
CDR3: CASSLGQANTEAFF

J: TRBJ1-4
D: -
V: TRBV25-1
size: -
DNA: TGTGCCAGTAGAACCAACAGGGATCATAATGAAAAACTGTTTTTT
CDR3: CASRTNRDHNEKLFF

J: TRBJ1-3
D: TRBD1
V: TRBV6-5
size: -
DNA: TGTGCCAGCAGTTACGCAGGACAGGGGCCAAACACCATATATTTT
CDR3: CASSYAGQGPNTIYF

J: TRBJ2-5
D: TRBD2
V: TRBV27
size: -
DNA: TGTGCCAGCAGTTTTTCCGGACTAGCGGGAGTGCAGACCCAGTACTTC
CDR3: CASSFSGLAGVQTQYF

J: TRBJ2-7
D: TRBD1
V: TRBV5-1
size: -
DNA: TGCGCCAGCAGCTTGGGCCGGGACAGGGTAGTCCACGAGCAGTACTTC
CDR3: CASSLGRDRVVHEQYF

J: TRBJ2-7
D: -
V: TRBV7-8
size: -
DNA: TGTGCCAGCAGCTTAGCTGGGACTGAGCGTGAGCAGTACTTC
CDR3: CASSLAGTEREQYF

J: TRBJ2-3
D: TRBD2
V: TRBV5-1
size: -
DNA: TGCGCCAGCAGCTTGGGACTAGCGGGAGTAAGGGCAGATACGCAGTATTTT
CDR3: CASSLGLAGVRADTQYF

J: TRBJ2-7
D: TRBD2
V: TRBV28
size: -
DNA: TGTGCCAGCAGTTCAAGCGGGAGGGCAGGCGAGCAGTACTTC
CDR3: CASSSSGRAGEQYF

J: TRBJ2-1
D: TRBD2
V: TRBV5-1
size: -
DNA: TGCGCCAGTCAAGAGGGGACTAGCGGGATCGATGAGCAGTTCTTC
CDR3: CASQEGTSGIDEQFF

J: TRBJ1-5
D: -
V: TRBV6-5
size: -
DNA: TGTGCCAGCAGTTACGCCAGGGATCAGCCCCAGCATTTT
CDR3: CASSYARDQPQHF

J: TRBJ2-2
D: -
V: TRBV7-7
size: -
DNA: TGTGCTAGCAGCCTGGACAGCGGGGAGCTGTTTTTT
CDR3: CASSLDSGELFF

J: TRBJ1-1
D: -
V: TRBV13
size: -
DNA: TGTGCCAGCAGCTTAGATGGAGGTAAAATGAACACTGAAGCTTTCTTT
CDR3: CASSLDGGKMNTEAFF

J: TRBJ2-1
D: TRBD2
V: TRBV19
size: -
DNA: TGTGCCAGTAGTACACTAGCGGGGGATCTGTCCTACAATGAGCAGTTCTTC
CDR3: CASSTLAGDLSYNEQFF

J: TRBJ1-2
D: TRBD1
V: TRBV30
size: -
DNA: TGTGCCTGGAGTACACGGACAGGGGGCTATGGCTACACCTTC
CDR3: CAWSTRTGGYGYTF

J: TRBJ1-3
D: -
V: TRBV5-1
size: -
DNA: TGCGCCAGCAGCTTGGCCGCCGGCGGGGCTCTCAGTGGAAACACCATATATTTT
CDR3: CASSLAAGGALSGNTIYF

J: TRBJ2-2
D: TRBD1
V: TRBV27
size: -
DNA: TGTGCCAGCAGTCCAATAGACAGGGTTTGGGACACCGGGGAGCTGTTTTTT
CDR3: CASSPIDRVWDTGELFF

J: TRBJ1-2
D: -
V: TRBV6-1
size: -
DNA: TGTGCCAGCAGTGAACGCCGTTTAGGGGCCGGTGGCTACACCTTC
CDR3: CASSERRLGAGGYTF

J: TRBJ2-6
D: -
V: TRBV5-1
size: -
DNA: TGCGCCAGCAGCTTGGCACAGCTCTCTGGGGCCAACGTCCTGACTTTC
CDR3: CASSLAQLSGANVLTF